This T cell receptor (beta chain) was identified in a study of cytomegalovirus exposure and HLA in healthy donors (dated by TCRdb to the late 2010s). Study-wide context: According to an earlier analysis of several hundred of the donors, about 170 million T cells yielded 117 million unique TCR beta sequences and about 280 Gb of sequence data. Roughly 290 gigabases of sequencing data and approximately 92 million unique TCR sequences made up an early release that covered approximately 650 HLA-typed donors. The genetic ancestry cluster associated with self-reported Caucasian donors included 80% to 90% of the approximately 410 genotyped donors. The study aimed to test whether cataloging public T cell receptors could reveal signatures of past pathogen exposure. The study used immunosequencing to profile the T cell repertoires of several hundred subjects and linked those repertoires to cytomegalovirus serostatus. Along with the roughly 700-subject first cohort, a separate validation cohort of over a hundred different subjects was used. To predict cytomegalovirus infection status, the study brought together high-throughput TCR immunosequencing, statistical association of individual TCRs with disease status, and machine learning. In a later analysis, previously published TCR beta repertoires from hundreds of donors were re-analyzed and high-resolution HLA genotyping was added so that TCR occurrence patterns could be studied. Rather than drawing on any new phenotypic data, the later analysis identified candidate immune exposures from TCR beta sequences and the way those sequences occurred across donors. An earlier analysis of approximately 500 of the donors applied high-throughput TCR beta sequencing to assess whether each TCR beta V gene segment acted as functional or pseudogenic. Donor age, sex, ethnicity and CMV serostatus were compiled alongside the repertoire data. In a later genetic analysis, genome-wide SNP genotypes for about three fifths of the 666 donors were used, and that subset was treated as a discovery cohort. Every repertoire in the discovery cohort had been generated on one and the same sequencing platform. HLA typing covered class I and class II loci at four-digit resolution. Typing coverage differed by locus: A, B, C, DRB1 and DQB1 were typed in about 620-630 donors, DQA1 in 522, DPA1 in approximately 600, and DPB1 in 472. Roughly five DR-DQ haplotypes were handled as single units for association and clustering because linkage in the cohort was strong. Among about 370 genotyped donors of the cohort, an average of around 250,000 unique TCR beta nucleotide sequences was sequenced per donor, of which about 19% were non-productive. The paper as a whole reports these results and caveats: CMV serostatus was the only immune exposure information available for the cohort. Assigning TCR associations to individual alleles was difficult when HLA alleles, especially DR and DQ, strongly co-occurred. According to a later genetic analysis, donors in an Asian-associated ancestry cluster had fewer N-insertions in productive TCRs than the roughly 670-donor mean. In an earlier analysis of around 500 of the donors, most TCR beta V segments appeared in productive rearrangements about 87% or about 30% of the time, broadly matching IMGT annotations. Compared with equally common non-associated chains, HLA-associated TCR beta chains in a later analysis were more clonally expanded and had lower generation probabilities. The presence/absence analyses assumed that sequencing depth was roughly uniform across donors, and that assumption may not be true. A later analysis reported that several top co-occurrence clusters appeared linked to parvovirus B19, influenza, CMV and Epstein-Barr virus. In a later analysis, most CMV-associated TCR beta chains were found to appear HLA-restricted, with HLA associations seemingly driven largely by CMV exposure. A later analysis associated 15,000 to 20,000 TCR beta sequences with specific HLA alleles at a false discovery rate of 0.05. In vitro tests confirmed that three of the cytomegalovirus-associated TCR beta chains recognize cytomegalovirus antigens. In a later analysis, the rate of TCR association differed among HLA loci, with DRB1 alleles having the most associated TCRs and HLA-C alleles having the fewest. A group of highly shared sequence variants was considered likely to be a technical artifact of the sequencing pipeline. Only TCR beta chains were sequenced in this cohort, and the absence of alpha or paired-chain data limited detectable features. According to the authors, the approach could potentially be generalized to other disease states and immunological phenotypes. Because HLA typing was missing for some donors at each locus, association tests included only the typed subset. Because the 87-base-pair reads could not distinguish some IMGT-functional V segments, including TRBV6-2 and TRBV6-3, those segments were excluded. Because counts were too low, seventeen rarely observed V segments, including chromosome 9 orphons, were excluded from the earlier analysis of around 640 of the donors. A further reported finding was that TCR beta sequences accurately predicted the HLA-A and HLA-B alleles for most subjects in the first cohort. Linkage disequilibrium might explain the correlated functional status among segregating V segments, but an unknown experimental factor could not be ruled out. While some public TCRs were present in many individuals, most TCR sequences turned up only very rarely across donors. The study gave a list of 150 to 200 TCR beta chains associated with cytomegalovirus. Cytomegalovirus status was reported to be diagnosed by the classifier with high specificity and sensitivity in both the original and validation cohorts. A later genetic analysis associated a missense DCLRE1C variant with V-gene and J-gene trimming of TCR beta chains, and an independent cohort replicated the association.

Concerning this clone itself: Which antigen it targets is not known. No base-level quality is on record; no much larger clone is a single base apart.

Libraries came from the immunoSEQ multiplex PCR assay. For the multiplex PCR, a mixture combining 60 forward primers for TCR Vbeta segments and 13 reverse primers for TCR Jbeta segments was used. The CDR3 region of rearranged TCR beta genes was amplified from genomic DNA with a multiplex PCR assay. The Illumina HiSeq System was used to sequence the amplified TCR beta libraries as 87-base-pair reads. Processing in the source paper ran as follows. A later analysis counted about 82 million unique TCR beta chains across the approximately 700 repertoires, and approximately 11 million of these chains were shared by at least two donors. A nearest-neighbor algorithm error-corrected the raw reads and collapsed the reads into unique sequences, merging closely related sequences to remove PCR and sequencing errors. CDR3 sequences were aligned to IMGT reference sequences to assign V, D and J gene segments. For a sequence to be retained, a match of at least six nucleotides to both a V gene segment and a J gene segment was required. Rearrangements were classified as productive when the CDR3 lacked stop codons and remained in frame with V and J, and all other rearrangements were classified as non-productive. CDR3 was defined by IMGT convention, running from the second conserved V-encoded cysteine to the conserved J-encoded phenylalanine. In an earlier analysis of 500 to 650 of the donors, sequences lacking an unambiguous match to a single V gene segment were excluded. In an earlier analysis of more than 500 of the donors, a V segment was called functional when productive rearrangements were above 56.7%, and segregating when the standard deviation between donors exceeded 5%. A statistical classification framework was built for diagnosing cytomegalovirus status from the catalog of TCR beta chain sequences. V and J gene assignment, in a later analysis, came from comparing TCR nucleotide sequences with IMGT/GENE-DB human TR gene sequences. Using the TCRdist pipeline, a later analysis assigned CDR3 sequences along with most-parsimonious VDJ recombination scenarios. In a later analysis, each TCR beta chain was defined by its CDR3 amino acid sequence together with its V-gene family, and reads lacking a unique V-gene family were excluded. In a later analysis, approximately 640 highly shared, low-generation-probability nucleotide sequences were removed to address suspected cross-contamination and a sequencing artifact. For each public chain, a later analysis derived a clonal expansion index from normalized ranks of inferred template counts within each repertoire. A later analysis computed generation probabilities with a VDJ recombination model fitted to out-of-frame rearrangements, and checked the results against IGoR. A later analysis scored TCR-TCR, TCR-HLA and TCR-CMV co-occurrence with hypergeometric tests, applying a repertoire-size bias correction to TCR pairs. False discovery rates were estimated in a later analysis by permuting HLA or CMV assignments 20 times. In a later analysis, co-occurring TCRs were grouped using DBSCAN, with TCRdist sequence similarity added in when clustering inside HLA-allele-positive subsets. Repertoires with fewer than 30,000 or more than 120,000 public chains, plus five repertoires with anomalous nucleotide sharing, were excluded from co-occurrence clustering. In TCRdb, the immuneACCESS table is reduced to in-frame sequences with V and J assigned. These tables do not hold every clone; where another copy was compared, an unresolved V gene accounts for under half, and the others remain unexplained. Clone size and V and J calls were adopted from that table, with D and trimming inferred from the DNA. The sample table lists under 100,000 clones, approximately 80% of them with a count of one. Jointly, the top ten make up roughly 3% of the sample.

For CDR1 and CDR2, the germline V gene lists SNHLY and FYNNEI. The junction shows trimming of 10 bases on V and 5 bases on J, plus 15 bases between the germline ends. The CDR3, from cysteine to phenylalanine, totals 13 residues. Kept here is only the CDR3 DNA, which spans 39 bases and is read in frame from base 1. The cohort comprised fewer than 700 healthy bone marrow donors. At the time of sampling, every cohort member was nominally healthy, though immune exposures that went unrecorded were likely present. The donor tested CMV seronegative and was one of the 352 seronegative cohort members. Every donor gave a peripheral blood sample, and the peripheral blood mononuclear cells from that sample were used for TCR beta sequencing. The Qiagen DNeasy Blood Extraction Kit was used to extract genomic DNA from the blood cell samples.

Here the chain combines TRBV2 and TRBJ1-5; the best D guess is TRBD1, with 6 bases matching. The specimen was PBMCs. The TCR comes from a man in his forties or fifties in good health and CMV-seronegative. The nucleotide sequence is TGTGCCACCGCGCCAGGGGAGCATCAGCCCCAGCATTTT. Its protein reads: CATAPGEHQPQHF.